The clone carrying this T cell receptor (beta chain) was counted between two and nine times. The data were obtained in a study of blood T cell repertoires in COVID-19. Study information: Donors in the United States, Italy and Spain gave samples during acute or convalescent COVID-19. Sources were T cells, B-cell-depleted T cells, or PBMCs; the material itself was cDNA or gDNA.

Authors' methods: Amplification of reference gene primers provided the estimated nucleated cell counts. Sequencing used immunoSEQ multiplex PCR; TCRdb keeps in-frame clones, though not all of them. The V and J calls and the clone size are those of that table, but D and trimming were determined from the DNA. Counted here are some 130,000 clones, about 78% occurring once; the ten biggest clones make up over 9.5%. The TCR originated in a man between 60 and 75 years old who had recovered from COVID-19. Specimen: peripheral blood.

The CDR3 region is CASSEAGGRTEAFF. For the CDR3, the DNA is TGTGCCAGCAGTGAGGCAGGGGGCCGCACTGAAGCTTTCTTT. The gene calls are TRBV2 and TRBJ1-1; 8 nucleotides align to TRBD1. The CDR3 length is 14 residues. CDR1 is SNHLY, CDR2 FYNNEI, per germline. V dropped 3 bases and J dropped 4; count of bases not matched to a gene: 4.